This T cell receptor (beta chain) emerged from a study of T cell repertoires in cytomegalovirus infection. About the study: Carrying CMV and the relevant HLA type showed in public TCR beta signatures.

CDR1 SGHAT and CDR2 FQNNGV come from the germline V gene. V was cut by 1 base and J by 7 bases, with 16 bases left in between. The CDR3 is 16 residues long. This clonotype was detected a few times. TCRdb recomputed calls from the reads with MiXCR, one row per CDR3 protein. The table records 450,000 to 550,000 distinct CDR3 sequences, 16% of them present only once. The gene calls are TRBV11-2 and TRBJ1-4; a weak D match, TRBD1 (5 bases). The source is a human donor in good health (CMV status not recorded). Some clones in this sample may be carry-over from other donors' samples. Input material: CD8+ T cells from PBMCs. In DNA form, the CDR3 reads TGTGCCAGCAGCTTAGCCCAGACAGAAACGGGTGAAAAACTGTTTTTT. Translated: CASSLAQTETGEKLFF.